The entry below describes one T cell receptor (beta chain). Its antigen has not been determined. Nothing much larger sits one base from this clone, and base qualities are not available. Systemically healthy Caucasian individuals from Russia, over 30 in total and aged 6 to 90 years, were included as donors. Each donor gave ten milliliters of peripheral blood, drawn into EDTA-treated Vacutainer tubes. Ficoll-Paque density-gradient centrifugation was used to isolate PBMCs, with at least 6 million obtained per sample. Trizol reagent was used to extract total RNA from PBMCs, with at least 6 micrograms per sample. Naive CD45RAhigh/CD27high T cell percentages were measured by flow cytometry on a PBMC aliquot from every donor. The germline V gene sets CDR1 to SGHRS and CDR2 to YFSETQ. Trimming takes 0 bases from V and 3 bases from J, and the germline ends sit 9 bases apart. Its CDR3 holds 14 amino acids, cysteine through phenylalanine. Just CDR3 DNA is preserved here, 42 bases in frame from base 1.

The data belong to a study of blood T cells in healthy people across ages (dated by TCRdb to about 2015). Background on the whole study: In model experiments, roughly one uniquely barcoded TCR beta cDNA molecule per two T cells was captured by template switching. To avoid experimental bias, donors of different ages were randomly spread across the sequencing lanes. Two additional independent replicas of 1 million unique cDNA reads from the same blood draw were analyzed for two donors (one aged 18 to 30 and one aged 80 or older). Four age groups were formed from the donors: young (average roughly 15 years), middle-aged (approximately 39), aged (around 68) and long-lived (about 80). The study measured age-related changes in TCR beta repertoire diversity using deep sequencing normalized with unique cDNA molecular identifiers. Paper-wide results and their limitations: Observed TCR beta diversity per million T cells fell roughly linearly with age, and a significant reduction was already apparent by age roughly 41. Estimates of total diversity based on one million sequenced T cells were regarded as lower bounds and as underestimates. Conclusive comparison of naive and antigen-experienced compartments was prevented by the profiling of bulk unsorted PBMCs. There was a strong correlation between observed TCR beta diversity and the percentage of naive T cells measured by flow cytometry. Compared with the aged group, the long-lived group had more naive CD4+ T cells, fewer expanded clones and increased TCR diversity, a pattern suggesting age selection. Because the CMV infection status of the donors was unknown, age-related changes in expanded clonotypes may potentially have been confounded.

Library method: 5' RACE. This sample was sequenced with an Illumina HiSeq 2500. A second PCR of about 6 to 12 cycles was run with a J-beta primer mix and a sample-barcoded 5' primer. A template-switch 5' adaptor carrying 12 random nucleotides introduced a unique molecular identifier onto each TCR beta cDNA molecule. At least 3 million CDR3-containing paired-end reads were obtained from each sample. First-strand cDNA was synthesized from all RNA with the Mint cDNA synthesis kit, primed by a TRBC-specific oligonucleotide. All cDNA was treated with uracil-DNA glycosylase and then went through a first 18-cycle PCR with the universal primers M1SS and BC2_uni_R. On the study's bioinformatics: For normalization, 1 million high-quality reads, each with a distinct molecular identifier, were randomly selected from each sample. Instead of being binned into consensus sequences, reads with shared molecular identifiers were discarded. MiTCR, with a Q25 quality threshold and the strictest error-elimination algorithm, was used for CDR3 identification, clonotype clustering and error correction. A nonparametric unseen species model with Euler transformation was used to estimate lower-bound total TCR beta diversity. TCRdb applied fastp at Q25 and MiXCR to the public reads, then kept only in-frame beta chains. Duplicate CDR3 protein sequences are folded into a single record with the most common DNA and genes. TCRdb assigned the V and J calls; the authors' analysis was not used. The sample table lists about 1,800,000 distinct CDR3 sequences, approximately 30% of them with a count of one. Jointly, the top ten make up roughly 8% of the sample.

This receptor was obtained from a woman between 25 and 40 years old in good health. The sample consisted of blood. The chain employs TRBV5-1 and TRBJ2-5, with the D gene call left open. The nucleotide sequence reads as follows: TGCGCCAGCAGCTTGGTGGACGGTGAAGAGACCCAGTACTTC. This encodes CASSLVDGEETQYF.